What follows are 13 T cell receptor beta chains derived from one specimen sequenced in a study of cytomegalovirus exposure and HLA in healthy donors. Primers for the PCR totalled 60 Vbeta and 13 Jbeta. Sequencing used immunoSEQ multiplex PCR; TCRdb keeps in-frame clones, though not all of them. The sample lists 130,000 or so clones; 75% to 85% were seen once. The sequencing input was PBMCs. The receptors derive from a man in his forties in good health and CMV-seronegative.

The chain couples TRBV18 to TRBJ1-5; 9 bases match TRBD1. V lost 5 bases and J lost 7; bases outside the gene matches: 6. This CDR3 region has 14 residues. Germline V gene sequence: CDR1 KGHSH, CDR2 LQKENI. In DNA, the CDR3 is TGTGCCAGCTCAAAAGACAGGGGGGACCAGCCCCAGCATTTT. It specifies CASSKDRGDQPQHF.

The genes are TRBV5-1 and TRBJ2-7; no definite D call. The CDR3 has 14 amino acids. V was cut by 0 bases and J by 2 bases, with 9 bases left in between. Germline-derived CDR1 and CDR2 are SGHRS and YFSETQ. This chain's CDR3 is CASSLAADTYEQYF. The CDR3, as DNA: TGCGCCAGCAGCTTGGCGGCGGATACCTACGAGCAGTACTTC.

About this clone: At one end, the junction sequence differs from germline, possibly due to a read error. The rearrangement uses TRBV7-7 and TRBJ2-1, with a possible D match to TRBD2 (5 bases). CDR1 is SSHAT and CDR2 is FNYEAQ in the germline V gene (reference sequence). The CDR3 sequence is 14 residues long. This CDR3 reads CASSGYAGDNEQFF. In DNA, the CDR3 is TGTGCTAGCAGCGGCTATGCTGGAGACAATGAGCAGTTCTTC.

J is TRBJ2-3 and V is TRBV18; 13 bases fit TRBD2. V lost 4 bases and J lost 0; bases outside the gene matches: 1. The length of the CDR3 is 16 residues. From germline, CDR1 is KGHSH and CDR2 LQKENI. CDR3 loop: CASSLTSGGSTDTQYF. DNA for the CDR3: TGTGCCAGCTCACTGACTAGCGGGGGGAGCACAGATACGCAGTATTTT.

The chain links TRBV6-5 to TRBJ2-7, with a weak D call TRBD2 (6 bases). Trimming cost V 2 bases and J 3 bases, with 14 bases left between them. The CDR3 contains 15 residues. Germline-derived CDR1 and CDR2 are MNHEY and SVGAGI. CDR3 region: CASSYVGGKVYEQYF. CDR3 sequence (DNA): TGTGCCAGCAGTTACGTCGGGGGTAAGGTCTACGAGCAGTACTTC.

The rearrangement joins TRBV18 to TRBJ2-7; 9 nucleotides line up with TRBD1. Germline trimming cut 1 base from V and 4 bases from J; bases unmatched to any gene: 2. Germline lookup yields CDR1 KGHSH and CDR2 LQKENI. This CDR3 is built from 14 residues. The CDR3: CASSPLDRGYEQYF. The CDR3 coding sequence is TGTGCCAGCTCACCACTGGACAGGGGTTACGAGCAGTACTTC.

This chain joins TRBV5-5 and TRBJ2-3; possibly TRBD1 for D (5 bases). Between the trimmed V and J ends, which lost 0 bases and 2 bases, there was a span of 13 bases. Germline values: CDR1 SGHKS, CDR2 YYEKEE (reference sequence). This CDR3 has 16 amino acids. The CDR3 protein is CASSLGIGVPTDTQYF. The DNA of the CDR3 is TGTGCCAGCAGCTTGGGCATAGGGGTACCCACAGATACGCAGTATTTT.

The chain combines TRBV7-6 with TRBJ2-3; 8 nucleotides agree with TRBD1. CDR1 is SGHVS and CDR2 is FNYEAQ in the germline V gene. CDR3 length: 16 residues. V lost 1 base and J lost 1; bases outside the gene matches: 4. CDR3 loop: CASSLGGTGRTDTQYF. CDR3 coding DNA: TGTGCCAGCAGCTTAGGCGGGACAGGACGCACAGATACGCAGTATTTT. The full variable domain, rest sourced from reference TRBV7-6 and TRBJ2-3, is GAGVSQSPRYKVTKRGQDVALRCDPISGHVSLYWYRQALGQGPEFLTYFNYEAQQDKSGLPNDRFSAERPEGSISTLTIQRTEQRDSAMYRCASSLGGTGRTDTQYFGPGTRLTVL.

The genes are TRBV5-4 and TRBJ2-7, with a weak D call TRBD2 (5 bases). This CDR3 has 14 amino acids. Trimming cost V 4 bases and J 2 bases, with 13 bases left between them. Germline V gives CDR1 SGHNT, CDR2 YYREEE (reference sequence). The CDR3 DNA is TGTGCCAGCAGCCAAGGAGGTTCCACCTACGAGCAGTACTTC. It specifies CASSQGGSTYEQYF.

The chain uses TRBV11-2 and TRBJ1-1, with TRBD1 as a possible D gene (6 bases). The CDR3 has 14 residues. The ends were cut back, 7 bases at V and 5 bases at J, with 17 bases in the middle. Germline V CDR1 and CDR2: SGHAT, FQNNGV. The CDR3 is CASNQDYRVTEAFF. Here the CDR3 DNA reads TGTGCCAGCAACCAAGATTACAGGGTAACTGAAGCTTTCTTT.

The chain employs TRBV5-1 and TRBJ1-2, with 8 bases fitting TRBD1. Germline CDR1 is SGHRS and CDR2 is YFSETQ. Trimming cost V 3 bases and J 4 bases; bases outside gene matches: 11. CDR3 length: 16 residues. The chain's CDR3 is CASSSAGQGAIYGYTF. CDR3 coding DNA: TGCGCCAGCAGCTCGGCCGGACAGGGCGCAATCTATGGCTACACCTTC.

This clone appeared a single time. The chain links TRBV4-1 to TRBJ2-1; D is perhaps TRBD2 (5 bases). Trimming cost V 0 bases and J 5 bases, with 14 bases left between them. The CDR3 consists of 16 residues. Germline values: CDR1 MGHRA, CDR2 YSYEKL. CDR3 nucleotide sequence: TGCGCCAGCAGCCAAGAAGTAACTAGAGGACACAATGAGCAGTTCTTC. Translated, it gives CASSQEVTRGHNEQFF.

This clone has a single count. The V and J genes are TRBV5-4 and TRBJ2-3; 9 nucleotides match TRBD1. V dropped 3 bases and J dropped 0; count of bases not matched to a gene: 11. Germline V CDR1 and CDR2: SGHNT, YYREEE (reference sequence). The CDR3 runs 18 residues. CDR3 sequence (DNA): TGTGCCAGCAGCTCGGGACAGGGAGGCCCAATAAGCACAGATACGCAGTATTTT. Protein product: CASSSGQGGPISTDTQYF.